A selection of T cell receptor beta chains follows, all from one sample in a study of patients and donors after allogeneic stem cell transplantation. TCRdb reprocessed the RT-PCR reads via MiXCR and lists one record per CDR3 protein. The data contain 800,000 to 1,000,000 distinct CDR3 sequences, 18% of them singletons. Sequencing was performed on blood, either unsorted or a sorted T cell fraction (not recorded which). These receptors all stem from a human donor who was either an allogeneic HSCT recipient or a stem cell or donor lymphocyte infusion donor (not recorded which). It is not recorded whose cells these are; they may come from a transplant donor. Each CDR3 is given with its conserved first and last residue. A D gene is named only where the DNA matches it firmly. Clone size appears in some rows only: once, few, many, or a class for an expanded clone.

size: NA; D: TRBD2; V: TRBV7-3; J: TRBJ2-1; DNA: TGTGCCAGCAGCCCAAGGGCGGGAGTTGGTAGCTCCTACAATGAGCAGTTCTTC; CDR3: CASSPRAGVGSSYNEQFF
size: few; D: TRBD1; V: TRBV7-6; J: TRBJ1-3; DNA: TGTGCCAGCAGCCAACAGGGGCCTGGAAACACCATATATTTT; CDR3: CASSQQGPGNTIYF
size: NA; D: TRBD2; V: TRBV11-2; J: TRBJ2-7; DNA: TGTGCCAGCAGCTTAGACAGCGGGGGGGCCCCACGCCTCTACGAGCAGTACTTC; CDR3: CASSLDSGGAPRLYEQYF
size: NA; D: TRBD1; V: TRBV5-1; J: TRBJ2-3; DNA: TGCGCCAGCACCTCCGGGACAGGGACAGATACGCAGTATTTT; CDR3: CASTSGTGTDTQYF
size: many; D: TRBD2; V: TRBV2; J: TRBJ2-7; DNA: TGTGCCAGCACGGGGACTAGCGGAGGCGAGCAGTACTTC; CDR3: CASTGTSGGEQYF
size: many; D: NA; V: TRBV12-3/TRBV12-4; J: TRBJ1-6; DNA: TGTGCCAGCAGGCCGGCGTCCTACAGTTCACCCCTCCACTTT; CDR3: CASRPASYSSPLHF
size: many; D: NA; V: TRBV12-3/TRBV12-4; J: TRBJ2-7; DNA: TGTGCCAGCAGCCCCGGGCTAGCGAAGACCTACGAGCAGTACTTC; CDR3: CASSPGLAKTYEQYF
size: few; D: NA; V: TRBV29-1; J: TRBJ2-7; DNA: TGCAGCGTTCTCACGGGGCGCCACGAGCAGTACTTC; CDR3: CSVLTGRHEQYF
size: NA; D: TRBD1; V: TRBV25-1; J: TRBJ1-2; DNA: TGTGCCAGCAGTCCCGGGACAGGAGGGGTTAACTATGGCTACACCTTC; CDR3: CASSPGTGGVNYGYTF
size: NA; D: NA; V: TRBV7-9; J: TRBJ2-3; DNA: TGTGCCAGCAGCCCCCGTGGGATCGCGCAGTATTTT; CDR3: CASSPRGIAQYF
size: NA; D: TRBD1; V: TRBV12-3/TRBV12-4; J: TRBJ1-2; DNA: TGTGCCAGCAGCCCTGGGACAGCTACTAACTATGGCTACACCTTC; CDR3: CASSPGTATNYGYTF
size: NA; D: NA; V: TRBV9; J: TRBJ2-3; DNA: TGTGCCAGCCAGCGACACAGGTACACAGATACGCAGTATTTT; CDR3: CASQRHRYTDTQYF
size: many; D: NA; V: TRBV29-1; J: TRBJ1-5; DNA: TGCAGCGTTGAAGAAGGGAGCAATCAGCCCCAGCATTTT; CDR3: CSVEEGSNQPQHF
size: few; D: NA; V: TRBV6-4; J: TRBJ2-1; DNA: TGTGCCAGCAGTGAACAGGGCCTAAACAATGAGCAGTTCTTC; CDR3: CASSEQGLNNEQFF
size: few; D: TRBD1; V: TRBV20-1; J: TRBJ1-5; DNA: TGCAGTGCTGAGGGATCCGGGACAGCCACTGTACAGCCCCAGCATTTT; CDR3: CSAEGSGTATVQPQHF
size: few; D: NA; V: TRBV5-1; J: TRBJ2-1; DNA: TGCGCCAGCAGCCCAAAAGGGGAGGGGGGAAGCTCCTACAATGAGCAGTTCTTC; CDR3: CASSPKGEGGSSYNEQFF
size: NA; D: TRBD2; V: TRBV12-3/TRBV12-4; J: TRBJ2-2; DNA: TGTGCCAGCAGTTTAGGCCGAGCGGGGGGGGCGGGGGAGCTGTTTTTT; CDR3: CASSLGRAGGAGELFF
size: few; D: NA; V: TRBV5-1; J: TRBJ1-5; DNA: TGCGCCAGCAGCTTGGAGGGAGGGGAGCAGCCCCAGCATTTT; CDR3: CASSLEGGEQPQHF
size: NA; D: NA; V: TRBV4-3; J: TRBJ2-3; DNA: TGCGCCAGCAGCCAAGATACTCAATTCCTGACGCAGTATTTT; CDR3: CASSQDTQFLTQYF
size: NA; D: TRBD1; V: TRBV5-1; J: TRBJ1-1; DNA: TGCGCCAGCGGACCACAGGGGACTGAAGCTTTCTTT; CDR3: CASGPQGTEAFF
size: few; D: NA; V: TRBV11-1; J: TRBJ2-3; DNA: TGTGCCAGCAGCTTCCGGAGGGACGGCACAGATACGCAGTATTTT; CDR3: CASSFRRDGTDTQYF
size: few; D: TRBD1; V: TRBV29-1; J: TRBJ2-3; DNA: TGCAGCGTCCTCAGACAGGGCCCCACAGATACGCAGTATTTT; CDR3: CSVLRQGPTDTQYF
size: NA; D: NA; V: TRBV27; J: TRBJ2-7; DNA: TGTGCCAGCAGTCTTTCTCACCCCGGCGCATCGAGGAACGAGCAGTACTTC; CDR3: CASSLSHPGASRNEQYF
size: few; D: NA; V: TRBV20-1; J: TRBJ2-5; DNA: TGCAGTGCTAGAGATAACCGAGAGACCCAGTACTTC; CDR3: CSARDNRETQYF
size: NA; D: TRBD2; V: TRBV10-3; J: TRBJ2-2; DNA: TGTGCCATCAGACTACTAGCGGGAGAGACCGGGGAGCTGTTTTTT; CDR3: CAIRLLAGETGELFF
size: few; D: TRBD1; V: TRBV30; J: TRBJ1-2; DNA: TGTGCCTGGATAGGGACAGGGGTTGGCTACACCTTC; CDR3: CAWIGTGVGYTF
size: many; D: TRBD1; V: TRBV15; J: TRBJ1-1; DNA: TGTGCCACCACGACAGGGTTGAGAGAAAACACTGAAGCTTTCTTT; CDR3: CATTTGLRENTEAFF